A single sample gave rise to the 26 T cell receptor beta chains below, sequenced in a study of blood T cell repertoires in COVID-19. Assay: immunoSEQ multiplex PCR; the TCRdb copy retains only in-frame clones and omits some. The data show 55,000 to 70,000 clones, approximately 82% seen once. Sequencing used peripheral blood. The receptors originated from a woman of 80 years or more with acute or convalescent COVID-19.

This clone was seen only a few times. The chain employs TRBV2 and TRBJ1-5, with 9 bases aligning to TRBD1. Trimming at V came to 5 bases and at J to 0 bases, leaving 20 bases not matched to a gene. Per the germline V gene, CDR1 is SNHLY and CDR2 is FYNNEI. The CDR3 consists of 21 residues. CDR3 amino acids: CASSKSPFGQGRVYSNQPQHF. In nucleotides, the CDR3 is TGTGCCAGCAGTAAATCCCCCTTCGGACAGGGGCGGGTATATAGCAATCAGCCCCAGCATTTT. Supplemented by reference TRBV2 and TRBJ1-5, the full variable domain reads EPEVTQTPSHQVTQMGQEVILRCVPISNHLYFYWYRQILGQKVEFLVSFYNNEISEKSEIFDDQFSVERPDGSNFTLKIRSTKLEDSAMYFCASSKSPFGQGRVYSNQPQHFGDGTRLSIL.

The chain has TRBV6-2 or TRBV6-3 and TRBJ1-1, with a weak D call TRBD1 (6 bases). Germline assignment: CDR1 MNHEY and CDR2 SVGEGT. The CDR3 totals 14 residues. Trimming stripped 2 bases from V and 7 bases from J, with 14 bases between. The CDR3 sequence is CASSYTGNQDEAFF. The CDR3 bases are TGTGCCAGCAGTTACACAGGGAACCAGGATGAAGCTTTCTTT.

This chain uses TRBV27 with TRBJ1-1; weak D call: TRBD1 (6 bases). The length of the CDR3 is 17 residues. With 2 bases removed from V and 1 base from J, the gap between germline ends came to 17 bases. The germline CDR1 and CDR2 sequences are MNHEY and SMNVEV (reference sequence). For the CDR3, the DNA is TGTGCCAGCAGTTTACGGTATCGGGGGGGCACGAACACTGAAGCTTTCTTT. Its protein is CASSLRYRGGTNTEAFF.

V and J are TRBV10-3 and TRBJ2-7; D is possibly TRBD1 (6 bases). V was cut by 6 bases and J by 0 bases, with 12 bases left in between. The length of the CDR3 is 14 residues. The germline CDR1 and CDR2 sequences are ENHRY and SYGVKD. Here the CDR3 reads CAIRPRDISYEQYF. Written as DNA, the CDR3 is TGTGCCATCAGACCCCGGGACATCTCCTACGAGCAGTACTTC.

Here the CDR3 reads CASSLRDVDTQYF. DNA of the CDR3: TGTGCCAGCAGCCTACGGGATGTAGATACGCAGTATTTT. The chain couples TRBV7-3 to TRBJ2-3; the D gene is possibly TRBD2 (5 bases). V was trimmed by 5 bases and J by 5 bases, leaving 11 bases between them. The CDR3 spans 13 residues. Germline V CDR1 and CDR2: SGHTA, FQGTGA.

The J gene is TRBJ1-1, the V gene TRBV19, with D unresolved. The ends were cut back, 7 bases at V and 2 bases at J, with 26 bases in the middle. Germline V gene sequence: CDR1 LNHDA, CDR2 SQIVND (reference sequence). This CDR3 contains 18 residues. The CDR3 reads CASTPSGPPHPVNTEAFF. The DNA for the CDR3 is TGTGCCAGTACCCCCTCTGGGCCACCCCACCCTGTAAACACTGAAGCTTTCTTT.

This chain joins TRBV27 and TRBJ2-5, with TRBD1 identical over 7 bases. CDR3 size: 16 residues. CDR1 and CDR2 from the germline V gene are MNHEY and SMNVEV (reference sequence). V gave up 5 bases and J gave up 3 bases; unmatched junction bases: 12. The CDR3 here is CASSHRGGRREETQYF. The CDR3 DNA follows: TGTGCCAGCAGTCACAGGGGTGGGAGAAGGGAAGAGACCCAGTACTTC.

The genes are TRBV7-9 and TRBJ2-4, with D possibly TRBD2 on 6 matching bases. The CDR3 totals 16 residues. Trimming stripped 4 bases from V and 3 bases from J, with 16 bases between. Germline loops: CDR1 SEHNR, CDR2 FQNEAQ (reference sequence). The CDR3 DNA follows: TGTGCCAGCAGCTACCGACTAGTACTGGGCAAAAACATTCAGTACTTC. Translating it yields CASSYRLVLGKNIQYF.

The chain employs TRBV4-1 and TRBJ1-5; perhaps TRBD1 as D (5 bases). CDR1 is MGHRA, CDR2 YSYEKL, per germline. Trimming removed 3 bases from V and 0 bases from J, with 15 bases in between. CDR3 length: 17 residues. The CDR3 DNA follows: TGCGCCAGCAGCCAGGGGGGTCAGGGTTATAGCAATCAGCCCCAGCATTTT. Its protein is CASSQGGQGYSNQPQHF.

This chain joins TRBV4-1 and TRBJ1-1; TRBD1 aligns across 10 bases. The junction had 5 bases not matched to a gene; V was cut back by 4 bases and J by 6 bases. CDR3 length: 14 residues. Germline CDR1 is MGHRA and CDR2 is YSYEKL. The CDR3: CASSPDRGVPEAFF. CDR3 bases: TGCGCCAGCAGCCCGGACAGGGGGGTCCCTGAAGCTTTCTTT.

The J gene is TRBJ2-1, the V gene TRBV11-3; TRBD1 might be the D (6 bases). CDR1 is SGHNT and CDR2 is YENEEA in the germline V gene. Trimming took 0 bases from V and 4 from J, leaving 13 bases between them. The CDR3 contains 16 residues. The CDR3 reads CASSLDTGQTYNEQFF. The CDR3, as DNA: TGTGCCAGCAGCTTAGATACCGGACAGACTTACAATGAGCAGTTCTTC.

V is TRBV11-2 and J is TRBJ2-7, with D unclear. This CDR3 has 14 amino acids. CDR1 and CDR2 (germline): SGHAT, FQNNGV. Trimming took 2 bases from V and 7 from J, leaving 15 bases between them. The CDR3 here is CASSLSLYEWEQYF. CDR3 DNA sequence: TGTGCCAGCAGCTTATCTTTGTACGAGTGGGAGCAGTACTTC. The whole variable domain, remainder taken from reference TRBV11-2 and TRBJ2-7, is EAGVAQSPRYKIIEKRQSVAFWCNPISGHATLYWYQQILGQGPKLLIQFQNNGVVDDSQLPKDRFSAERLKGVDSTLKIQPAKLEDSAVYLCASSLSLYEWEQYFGPGTRLTVT.

The V and J genes are TRBV30 and TRBJ2-7, with 10 bases matching TRBD2. V was clipped by 3 bases and J by 3 bases; unmatched bases: 17. CDR1 is GTSNPN, CDR2 SVGIG, per germline (reference sequence). This CDR3 is 18 amino acids long. The CDR3 DNA reads as TGTGCCTGGAGAGGACTAGCGGCAACTACTGGGGTGGTCTACGAGCAGTACTTC. Translation: CAWRGLAATTGVVYEQYF.

This chain connects TRBV5-1 to TRBJ1-1; D gene ambiguous. The V end lost 4 bases, the J end lost 5 bases, and 15 bases lay between the germline ends. This CDR3 spans 14 amino acids. Germline V gene lookup returns CDR1 SGHRS and CDR2 YFSETQ. The CDR3 loop is CASSVGLVGTEAFF. As DNA, the CDR3 is TGCGCCAGCAGCGTAGGACTGGTGGGGACTGAAGCTTTCTTT.

J is TRBJ1-4 and V is TRBV30, with a weak D call TRBD1 (5 bases). The CDR3 is 15 residues long. V was shortened by 0 bases and J by 1 base, with 9 bases between the two germline ends. In germline, CDR1 is GTSNPN, CDR2 SVGIG (reference sequence). The CDR3 DNA is TGTGCCTGGAGTGTATCAAGGGGAACTAATGAAAAACTGTTTTTT. Protein: CAWSVSRGTNEKLFF.

This sequence joins TRBV27 and TRBJ2-2; the D is unclear. The CDR3 runs to 15 residues. Germline CDR1 and CDR2: MNHEY and SMNVEV (reference sequence). The V end was cut by 5 bases, the J end by 8 bases, with 18 bases between. The CDR3 sequence is CASSGSASVRGELFF. The CDR3 coding sequence is TGTGCCAGCAGTGGTTCAGCGTCAGTTAGGGGGGAGCTGTTTTTT.

The chain couples TRBV29-1 to TRBJ2-3, with TRBD2 matching over 7 bases. The ends lost 3 bases at V and 2 bases at J; junction bases unmatched: 8. Germline lookup yields CDR1 SQVTM and CDR2 ANQGSEA. This CDR3 contains 15 residues. CDR3 sequence reads: CSVDEGGGLTDTQYF. In DNA form, the CDR3 reads TGCAGCGTTGATGAGGGCGGGGGACTCACAGATACGCAGTATTTT.

The J gene is TRBJ1-1, the V gene TRBV4-3; a possible D gene is TRBD1 (5 bases). V lost 3 bases and J lost 1, with 12 bases in between. The germline V gene encodes CDR1 LGHNA and CDR2 YSLEER. This CDR3 is built from 15 residues. The CDR3 here is CASSHEYRPNTEAFF. The CDR3 bases are TGCGCCAGCAGCCACGAATACAGGCCGAACACTGAAGCTTTCTTT.

This chain links TRBV6-2 or TRBV6-3 with TRBJ1-1, with TRBD1 matching 8 bases. The germline gives CDR1 MNHEY, CDR2 SVGEGT. The CDR3 length is 15 residues. J gave up 2 bases and V 5 bases, and 7 bases lay outside the gene matches. The CDR3 loop is CASSNPGQANTEAFF. The CDR3 nucleotides are TGTGCCAGCAGTAACCCGGGACAGGCCAACACTGAAGCTTTCTTT.

This chain links TRBV7-6 with TRBJ2-3; 15 bases map to TRBD2. The V gene end was trimmed by 3 bases and the J gene end by 0 bases; junction bases not matched to a gene: 1. The CDR3 covers 17 residues. Per the germline V gene, CDR1 is SGHVS and CDR2 is FNYEAQ. The DNA for the CDR3 is TGTGCCAGCAGCTTGGGACTAGCGGGGGGTAGCACAGATACGCAGTATTTT. Its translation: CASSLGLAGGSTDTQYF.

The V and J genes are TRBV27 and TRBJ2-7; 9 bases map to TRBD2. In germline, CDR1 is MNHEY, CDR2 SMNVEV (reference sequence). The V segment lost 4 bases and the J segment 4 bases; nucleotides outside the gene matches: 8. CDR3 size: 15 residues. The CDR3 DNA reads TGTGCCAGCAGTTCGACGCGGGGGGGGATGTACGAGCAGTACTTC. As protein: CASSSTRGGMYEQYF.

This chain joins TRBV5-6 and TRBJ2-3; weak D call: TRBD2 (5 bases). Germline values: CDR1 SGHDT, CDR2 YYEEEE. V lost 1 base and J lost 5, with 17 bases in between. The CDR3 is 16 amino acids. Written as DNA, the CDR3 is TGTGCCAGCAGCTTGTTTTTAGGAACTAGGTTAGATACGCAGTATTTT. Translating gives CASSLFLGTRLDTQYF.

The chain links TRBV29-1 to TRBJ1-1; TRBD1 might be the D (5 bases). From germline, CDR1 is SQVTM and CDR2 ANQGSEA. The CDR3 consists of 14 residues. CDR3 in amino acids: CIAGESERFTEAFF. The CDR3 DNA follows: TGCATCGCGGGGGAGTCTGAACGATTCACTGAAGCTTTCTTT.

The J gene is TRBJ1-1, the V gene TRBV19; D unresolved. Germline V gene data show CDR1 as LNHDA and CDR2 as SQIVND (reference sequence). CDR3 length: 12 residues. Deletions cut 7 bases from V and 1 base from J, with 7 bases between. CDR3 amino acids: CASKQPNTEAFF. The CDR3 DNA sequence: TGTGCCAGTAAACAACCGAACACTGAAGCTTTCTTT.

J is TRBJ1-2 and V is TRBV9; D is unresolved. The V gene's germline CDR1 is SGDLS and CDR2 YYNGEE. The V and J ends lost 3 bases and 7 bases respectively, with 16 bases between them. This CDR3 has 14 amino acids. The CDR3 region is CASSAWTPNRGYTF. CDR3 DNA: TGTGCCAGCAGCGCGTGGACTCCCAATCGTGGCTACACCTTC.

The V and J genes are TRBV30 and TRBJ2-3; D possibly corresponds to TRBD2 (6 bases). CDR1 is GTSNPN, CDR2 SVGIG, per germline (reference sequence). The CDR3 is made up of 17 amino acids. Trimming cost V 0 bases and J 4 bases, with 20 bases left between them. CDR3 amino acids: CAWSVGDFMTRADTQYF. The CDR3 coding sequence is TGTGCCTGGAGTGTAGGGGACTTCATGACTAGAGCAGATACGCAGTATTTT.